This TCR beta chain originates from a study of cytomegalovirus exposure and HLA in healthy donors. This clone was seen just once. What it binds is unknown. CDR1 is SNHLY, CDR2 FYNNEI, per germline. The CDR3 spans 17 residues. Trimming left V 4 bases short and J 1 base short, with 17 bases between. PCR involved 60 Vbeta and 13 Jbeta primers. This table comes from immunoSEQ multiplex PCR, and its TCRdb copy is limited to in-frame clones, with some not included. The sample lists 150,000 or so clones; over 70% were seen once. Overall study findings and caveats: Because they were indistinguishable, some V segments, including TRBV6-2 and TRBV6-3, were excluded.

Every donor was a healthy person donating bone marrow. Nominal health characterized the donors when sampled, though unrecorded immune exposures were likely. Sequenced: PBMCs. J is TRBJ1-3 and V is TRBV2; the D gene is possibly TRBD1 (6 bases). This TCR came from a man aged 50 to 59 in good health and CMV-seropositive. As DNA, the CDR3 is TGTGCCAGCAGTGGAGGGGGTAGTTCACATTCTGGAAACACCATATATTTT. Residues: CASSGGGSSHSGNTIYF.